This T cell receptor (beta chain) was profiled in a study of cytomegalovirus exposure and HLA in healthy donors (dated by TCRdb to the late 2010s). Background for the entire study: According to a later analysis, one platform produced both the roughly 120 validation repertoires and the 700 or so repertoires of the first cohort. The study was designed to test whether signatures of past pathogen exposure could be identified by cataloging public T cell receptors. In addition to the first cohort of 666 subjects, a separate validation cohort of approximately 110 different subjects was used. The study combined high-throughput TCR immunosequencing, statistical association of individual TCRs with disease status, and machine learning to predict cytomegalovirus infection status.

On this clone: Its target antigen remains unknown. One base away there is no much larger clone; base qualities are not given.

The library relied on the immunoSEQ multiplex PCR assay. In the source study's methods: A statistical classification framework was built to diagnose cytomegalovirus status from the catalog of TCR beta chain sequences. TCRdb holds this immuneACCESS table with in-frame rearrangements only. Some clones are missing; in checked studies, unresolved V genes explain under half, and the rest has no known cause. V and J calls and clone size are as listed in that table; D and trimming were resolved from the DNA. Present in this sample are some 64,000 clones, 90% to 97% of which were seen just once. The ten largest clones add up to 1.2% of the sample. Overall study results and their limits: A total of fewer than 200 TCR beta chains were listed by the study as associated with cytomegalovirus. A later analysis had no HLA typing for the validation cohort, so co-occurrence there was scored across all 120 or so repertoires. In a later analysis, TCRs clustered in the first cohort were found to also tend to co-occur in the roughly 120 validation repertoires, with approximately 95% of cluster scores above 0. In vitro tests confirmed that a few of the cytomegalovirus-associated TCR beta chains recognize cytomegalovirus antigens. Cytomegalovirus status was reported to be diagnosed by the classifier with high specificity and sensitivity in both the original and validation cohorts. It was suggested by the authors that the approach could potentially be generalized to other disease states and immunological phenotypes. Across donors, most TCR sequences were observed very rarely, whereas some public TCRs were present in many individuals.

Separate from the roughly 650-subject first cohort, the validation cohort of over 90 subjects was the group to which the donors belonged. Taken from cysteine to phenylalanine, the CDR3 has 13 residues. Solely the CDR3 DNA is kept, with 39 bases framed from the first base. CDR1 and CDR2, per the germline V gene, are MDHEN and SYDVKM. V is cut by 1 base and J by 7 bases, and the space between the germline ends is 8 bases. The receptor was derived from a young woman in good health and CMV-seronegative. The chain is encoded by TRBV28 joined to TRBJ1-5; the D gene assignment is ambiguous. The sequenced sample consisted of PBMCs. The CDR3 amino acid sequence is: CASSLSGSQPQHF. The bases are TGTGCCAGCAGTTTATCAGGATCCCAGCCCCAGCATTTT.